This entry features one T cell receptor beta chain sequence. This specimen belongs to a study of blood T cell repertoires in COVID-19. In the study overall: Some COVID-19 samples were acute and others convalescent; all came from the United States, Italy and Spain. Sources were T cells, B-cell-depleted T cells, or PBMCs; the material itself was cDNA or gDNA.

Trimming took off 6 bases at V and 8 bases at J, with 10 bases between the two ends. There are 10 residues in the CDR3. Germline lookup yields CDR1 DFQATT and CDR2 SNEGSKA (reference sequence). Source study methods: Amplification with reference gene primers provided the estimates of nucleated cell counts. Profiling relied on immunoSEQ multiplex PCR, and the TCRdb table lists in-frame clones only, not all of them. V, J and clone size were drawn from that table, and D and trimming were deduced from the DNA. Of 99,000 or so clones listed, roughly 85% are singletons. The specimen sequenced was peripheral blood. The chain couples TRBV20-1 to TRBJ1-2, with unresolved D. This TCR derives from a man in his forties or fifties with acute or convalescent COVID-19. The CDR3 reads CSAEREGYTF. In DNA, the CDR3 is TGCAGTGCCGAACGGGAGGGCTACACCTTC.